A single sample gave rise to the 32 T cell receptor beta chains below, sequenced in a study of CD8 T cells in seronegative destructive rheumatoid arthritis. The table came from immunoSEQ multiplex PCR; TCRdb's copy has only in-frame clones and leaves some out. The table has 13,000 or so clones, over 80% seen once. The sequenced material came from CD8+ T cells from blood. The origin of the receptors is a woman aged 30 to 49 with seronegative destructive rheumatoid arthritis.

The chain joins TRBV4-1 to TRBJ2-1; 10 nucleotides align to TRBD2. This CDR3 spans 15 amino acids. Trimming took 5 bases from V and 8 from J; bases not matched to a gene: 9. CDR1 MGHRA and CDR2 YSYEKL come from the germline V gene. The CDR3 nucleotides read TGCGCCAGCAGCTATCCGACTAGCGGGTTCGATGAGCAGTTCTTC. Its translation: CASSYPTSGFDEQFF.

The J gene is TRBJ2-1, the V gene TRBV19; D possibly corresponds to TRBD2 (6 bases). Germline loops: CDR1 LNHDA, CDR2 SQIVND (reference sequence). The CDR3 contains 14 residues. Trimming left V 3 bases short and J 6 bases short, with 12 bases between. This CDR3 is CASSIWGLSNEQFF. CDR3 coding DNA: TGTGCCAGTAGTATTTGGGGACTTTCCAATGAGCAGTTCTTC.

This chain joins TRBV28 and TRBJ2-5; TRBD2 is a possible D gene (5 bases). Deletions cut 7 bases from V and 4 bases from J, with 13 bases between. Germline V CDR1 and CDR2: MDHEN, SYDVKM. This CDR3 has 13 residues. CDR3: CASKTAGRETQYF. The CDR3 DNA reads TGTGCCAGCAAAACAGCTGGGAGAGAGACCCAGTACTTC.

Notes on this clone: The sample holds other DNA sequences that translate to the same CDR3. The CDR3 is CASSELGGNTEAFF. Written as DNA, the CDR3 is TGTGCCAGCAGTGAACTCGGGGGGAACACTGAAGCTTTCTTT. The J gene is TRBJ1-1, the V gene TRBV6-1, with a weak D call TRBD1 (5 bases). CDR1 and CDR2 from the germline V gene are MNHNS and SASEGT. Trimming stripped 2 bases from V and 1 base from J, with 8 bases between. This CDR3 is 14 amino acids long.

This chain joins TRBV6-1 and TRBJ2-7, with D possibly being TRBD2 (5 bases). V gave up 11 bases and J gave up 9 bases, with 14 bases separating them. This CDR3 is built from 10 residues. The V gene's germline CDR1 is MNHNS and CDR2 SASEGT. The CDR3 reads CAAGSAGQYF. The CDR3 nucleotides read TGTGCCGCCGGTTCCGCGGGGCAGTACTTC.

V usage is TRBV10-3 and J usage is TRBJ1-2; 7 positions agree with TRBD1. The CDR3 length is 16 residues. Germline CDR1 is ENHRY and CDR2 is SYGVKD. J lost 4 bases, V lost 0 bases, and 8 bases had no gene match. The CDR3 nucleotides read TGTGCCATCAGTGAGTCCGGGGCAGGGGGAGGCTATGGCTACACCTTC. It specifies CAISESGAGGGYGYTF.

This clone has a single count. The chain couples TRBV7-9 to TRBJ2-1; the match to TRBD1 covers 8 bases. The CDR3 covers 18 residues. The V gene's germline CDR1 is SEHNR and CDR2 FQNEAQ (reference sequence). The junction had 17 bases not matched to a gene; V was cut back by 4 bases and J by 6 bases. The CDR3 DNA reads TGTGCCAGCAGCTCGGGCCCCCACCGGGACAGGACCCCCAATGAGCAGTTCTTC. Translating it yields CASSSGPHRDRTPNEQFF. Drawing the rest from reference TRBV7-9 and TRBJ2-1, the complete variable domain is DTGVSQNPRHKITKRGQNVTFRCDPISEHNRLYWYRQTLGQGPEFLTYFQNEAQLEKSRLLSDRFSAERPKGSFSTLEIQRTEQGDSAMYLCASSSGPHRDRTPNEQFFGPGTRLTVL.

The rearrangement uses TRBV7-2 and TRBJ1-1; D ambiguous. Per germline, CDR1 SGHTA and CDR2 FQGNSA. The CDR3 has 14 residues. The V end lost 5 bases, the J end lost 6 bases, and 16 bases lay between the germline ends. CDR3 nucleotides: TGTGCCAGCAGCCCCCCTGCGGGAAACGCTGAAGCTTTCTTT. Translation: CASSPPAGNAEAFF.

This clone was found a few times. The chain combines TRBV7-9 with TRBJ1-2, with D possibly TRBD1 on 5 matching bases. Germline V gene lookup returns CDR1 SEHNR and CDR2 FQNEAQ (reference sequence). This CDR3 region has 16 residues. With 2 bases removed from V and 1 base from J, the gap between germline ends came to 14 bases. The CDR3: CASSLQGTTHNYGYTF. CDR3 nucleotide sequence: TGTGCCAGCAGCTTACAGGGAACGACTCATAACTATGGCTACACCTTC. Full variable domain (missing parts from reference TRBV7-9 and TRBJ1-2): DTGVSQNPRHKITKRGQNVTFRCDPISEHNRLYWYRQTLGQGPEFLTYFQNEAQLEKSRLLSDRFSAERPKGSFSTLEIQRTEQGDSAMYLCASSLQGTTHNYGYTFGSGTRLTVV.

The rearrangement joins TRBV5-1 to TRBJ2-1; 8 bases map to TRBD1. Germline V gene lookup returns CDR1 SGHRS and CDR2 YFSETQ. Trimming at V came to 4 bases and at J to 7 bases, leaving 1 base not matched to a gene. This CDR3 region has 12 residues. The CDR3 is CASSRDRNEQFF. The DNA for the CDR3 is TGCGCCAGCAGCCGGGACAGGAATGAGCAGTTCTTC.

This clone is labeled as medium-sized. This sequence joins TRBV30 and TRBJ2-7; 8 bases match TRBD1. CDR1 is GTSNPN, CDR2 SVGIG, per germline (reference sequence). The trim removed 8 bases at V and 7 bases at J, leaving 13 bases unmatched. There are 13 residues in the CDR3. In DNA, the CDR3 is TGTGCCCGGGGGACAGGTGATGGGGCTGAGCAGTACTTC. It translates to CARGTGDGAEQYF.

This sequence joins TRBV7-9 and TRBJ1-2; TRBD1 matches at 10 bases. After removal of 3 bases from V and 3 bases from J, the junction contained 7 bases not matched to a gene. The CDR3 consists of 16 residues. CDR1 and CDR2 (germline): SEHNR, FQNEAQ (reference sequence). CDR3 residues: CASSFGTGEPYYGYTF. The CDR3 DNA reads TGTGCCAGCAGCTTCGGGACAGGGGAGCCCTACTATGGCTACACCTTC. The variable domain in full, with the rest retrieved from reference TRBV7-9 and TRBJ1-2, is DTGVSQNPRHKITKRGQNVTFRCDPISEHNRLYWYRQTLGQGPEFLTYFQNEAQLEKSRLLSDRFSAERPKGSFSTLEIQRTEQGDSAMYLCASSFGTGEPYYGYTFGSGTRLTVV.

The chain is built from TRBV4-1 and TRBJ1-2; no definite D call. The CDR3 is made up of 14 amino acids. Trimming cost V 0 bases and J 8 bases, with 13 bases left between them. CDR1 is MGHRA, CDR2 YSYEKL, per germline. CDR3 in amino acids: CASSQEERTGGYTF. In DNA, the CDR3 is TGCGCCAGCAGCCAAGAAGAAAGGACGGGAGGCTACACCTTC.

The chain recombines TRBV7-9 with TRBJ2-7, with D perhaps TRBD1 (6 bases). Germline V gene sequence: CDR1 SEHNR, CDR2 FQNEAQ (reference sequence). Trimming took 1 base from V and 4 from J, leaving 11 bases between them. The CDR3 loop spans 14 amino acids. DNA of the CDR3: TGTGCCAGCAGCTTAGTGGGGGCGGCGTACGAGCAGTACTTC. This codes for CASSLVGAAYEQYF.

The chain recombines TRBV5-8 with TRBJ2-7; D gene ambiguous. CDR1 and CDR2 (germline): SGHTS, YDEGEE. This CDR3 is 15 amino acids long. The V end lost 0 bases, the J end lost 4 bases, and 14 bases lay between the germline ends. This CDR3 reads CASSLVPDGPYEQYV. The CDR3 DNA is TGTGCCAGCAGCTTGGTGCCCGATGGGCCATACGAGCAGTACGTC.

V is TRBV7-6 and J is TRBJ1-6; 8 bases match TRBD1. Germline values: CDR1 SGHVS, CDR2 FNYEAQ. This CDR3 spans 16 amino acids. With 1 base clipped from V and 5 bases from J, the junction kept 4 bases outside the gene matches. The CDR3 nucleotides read TGTGCCAGCAGCTTAGACGGACAGGGAGATAATTCACCCCTCCACTTT. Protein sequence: CASSLDGQGDNSPLHF.

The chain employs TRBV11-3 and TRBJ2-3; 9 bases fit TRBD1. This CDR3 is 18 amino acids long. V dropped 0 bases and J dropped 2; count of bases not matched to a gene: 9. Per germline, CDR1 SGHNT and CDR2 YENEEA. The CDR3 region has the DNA TGTGCCAGCAGCTTAGAGGGCCCCGGGACAGGGCCCACAGATACGCAGTATTTT. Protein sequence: CASSLEGPGTGPTDTQYF.

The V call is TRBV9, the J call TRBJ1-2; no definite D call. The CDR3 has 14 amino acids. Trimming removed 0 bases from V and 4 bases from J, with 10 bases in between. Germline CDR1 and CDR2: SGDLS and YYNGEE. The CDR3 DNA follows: TGTGCCAGCAGCGTAGATGAAGTCAGCTATGGCTACACCTTC. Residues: CASSVDEVSYGYTF.

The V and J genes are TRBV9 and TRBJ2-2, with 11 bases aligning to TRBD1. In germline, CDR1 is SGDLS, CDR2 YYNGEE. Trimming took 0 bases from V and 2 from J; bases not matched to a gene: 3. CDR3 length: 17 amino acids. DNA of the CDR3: TGTGCCAGCAGCGTAGTCTGGACAGGGGGCAACACCGGGGAGCTGTTTTTT. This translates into CASSVVWTGGNTGELFF.

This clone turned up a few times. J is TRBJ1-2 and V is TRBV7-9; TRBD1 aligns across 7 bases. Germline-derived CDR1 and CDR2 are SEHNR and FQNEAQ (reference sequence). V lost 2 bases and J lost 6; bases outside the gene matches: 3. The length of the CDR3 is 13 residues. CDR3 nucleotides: TGTGCCAGCAGCTTATTCACAGGGGATGGCTACACCTTC. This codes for CASSLFTGDGYTF.

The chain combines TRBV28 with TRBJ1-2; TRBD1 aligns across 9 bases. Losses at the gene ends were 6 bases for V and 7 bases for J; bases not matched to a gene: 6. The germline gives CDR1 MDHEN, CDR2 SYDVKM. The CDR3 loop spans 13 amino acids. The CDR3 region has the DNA TGTGCCAGCAGGAGGACAGGGGATCGTGGCTACACCTTC. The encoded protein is CASRRTGDRGYTF.

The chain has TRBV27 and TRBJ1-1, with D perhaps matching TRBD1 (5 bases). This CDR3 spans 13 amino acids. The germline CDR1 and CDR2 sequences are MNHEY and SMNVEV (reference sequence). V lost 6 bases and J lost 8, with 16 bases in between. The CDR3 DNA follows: TGTGCCAGCAGAGATCTGGGGGGTCCCGAAGCTTTCTTT. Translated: CASRDLGGPEAFF.

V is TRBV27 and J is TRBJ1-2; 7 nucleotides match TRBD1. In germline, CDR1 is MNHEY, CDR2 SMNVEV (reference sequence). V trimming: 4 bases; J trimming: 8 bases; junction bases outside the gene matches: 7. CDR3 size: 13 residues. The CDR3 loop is CASSSFTGDGYTF. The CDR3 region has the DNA TGTGCCAGCAGTTCCTTTACAGGGGACGGCTACACCTTC.

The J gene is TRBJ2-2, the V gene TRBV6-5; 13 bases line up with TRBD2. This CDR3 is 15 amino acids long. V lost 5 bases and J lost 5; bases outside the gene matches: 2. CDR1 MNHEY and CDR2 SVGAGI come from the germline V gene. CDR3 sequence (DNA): TGTGCCAGCAGTGGGACTAGCGGGGTAACCGGGGAGCTGTTTTTT. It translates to CASSGTSGVTGELFF.

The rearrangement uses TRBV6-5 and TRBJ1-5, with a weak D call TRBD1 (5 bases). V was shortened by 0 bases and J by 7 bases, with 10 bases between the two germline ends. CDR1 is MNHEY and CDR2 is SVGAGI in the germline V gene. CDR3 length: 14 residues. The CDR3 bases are TGTGCCAGCAGTTACTCAGGGGTAGGGCAGCCCCAGCATTTT. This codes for CASSYSGVGQPQHF.

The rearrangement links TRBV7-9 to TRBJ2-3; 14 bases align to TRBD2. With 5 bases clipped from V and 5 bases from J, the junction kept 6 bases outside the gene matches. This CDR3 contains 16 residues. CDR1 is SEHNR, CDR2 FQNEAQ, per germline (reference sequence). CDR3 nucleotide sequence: TGTGCCAGCAGCGGCTGGACTAGCGGGGGGAGAGATACGCAGTATTTT. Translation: CASSGWTSGGRDTQYF.

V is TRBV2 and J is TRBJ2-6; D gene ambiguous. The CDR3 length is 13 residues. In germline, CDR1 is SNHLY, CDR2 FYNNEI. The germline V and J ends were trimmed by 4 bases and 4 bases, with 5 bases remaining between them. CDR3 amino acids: CASSVSGANVLTF. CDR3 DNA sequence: TGTGCCAGCAGTGTCTCCGGGGCCAACGTCCTGACTTTC.

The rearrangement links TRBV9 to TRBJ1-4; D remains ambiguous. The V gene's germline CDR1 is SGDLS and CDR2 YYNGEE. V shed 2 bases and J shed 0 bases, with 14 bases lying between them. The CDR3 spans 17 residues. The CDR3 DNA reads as TGTGCCAGCAGCGTCTGGGCAGGAGGAGCAACTAATGAAAAACTGTTTTTT. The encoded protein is CASSVWAGGATNEKLFF.

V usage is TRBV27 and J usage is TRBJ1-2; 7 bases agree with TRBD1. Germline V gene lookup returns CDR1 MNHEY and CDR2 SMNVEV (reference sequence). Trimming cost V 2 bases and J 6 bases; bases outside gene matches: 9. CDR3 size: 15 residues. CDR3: CASSLRQDRVDGYTF. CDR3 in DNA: TGTGCCAGCAGTTTAAGGCAAGACAGGGTGGATGGCTACACCTTC.

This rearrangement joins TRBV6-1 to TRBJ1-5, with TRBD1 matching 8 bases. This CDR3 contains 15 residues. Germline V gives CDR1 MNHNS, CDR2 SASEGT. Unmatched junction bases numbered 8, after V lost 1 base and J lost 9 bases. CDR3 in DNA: TGTGCCAGCAGTGAAGACAGGGGGAGGTATCGGCCCCAGCATTTT. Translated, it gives CASSEDRGRYRPQHF.

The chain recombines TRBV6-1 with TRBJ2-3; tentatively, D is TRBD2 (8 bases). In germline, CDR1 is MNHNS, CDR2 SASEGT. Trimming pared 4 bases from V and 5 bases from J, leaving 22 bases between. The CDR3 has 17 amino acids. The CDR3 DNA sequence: TGTGCCAGCAGTGCCTTTTACGGGAGGGGGCGCGAAGATACGCAGTATTTT. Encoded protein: CASSAFYGRGREDTQYF.

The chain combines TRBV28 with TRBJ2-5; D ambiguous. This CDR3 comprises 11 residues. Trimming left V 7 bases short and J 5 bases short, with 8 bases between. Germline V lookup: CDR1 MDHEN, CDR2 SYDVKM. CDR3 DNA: TGTGCCAGCACCTCAGCGGAGACCCAGTACTTC. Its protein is CASTSAETQYF.